Each of the 13 T cell receptor beta chains below was sequenced from the same sample in a study of T cell responses to AZD1222 COVID-19 vaccine. Here immunoSEQ multiplex PCR was the method, and the copy in TCRdb shows in-frame clones only, minus some. The sample records roughly 99,000 clones, 80% to 95% being singletons. The sample was peripheral blood, taken 28 days after the second AZD1222 dose. The receptors shown here come from an adult who received the AZD1222 COVID-19 vaccine.

This chain connects TRBV6-5 to TRBJ1-2; 7 nucleotides agree with TRBD1. V dropped 0 bases and J dropped 7; count of bases not matched to a gene: 5. Germline V gene sequence: CDR1 MNHEY, CDR2 SVGAGI. The CDR3 loop spans 14 amino acids. CDR3 DNA sequence: TGTGCCAGCAGTTACTCGGACAGGAAGGGTGGCTACACCTTC. Protein sequence: CASSYSDRKGGYTF.

This chain connects TRBV4-3 to TRBJ2-7; tentatively, D is TRBD1 (6 bases). The CDR3 spans 13 residues. With 4 bases removed from V and 5 bases from J, the gap between germline ends came to 12 bases. Germline lookup yields CDR1 LGHNA and CDR2 YSLEER. The CDR3, as DNA: TGCGCCAGCAGCCGCGTCACAGGGAACGAGCAGTACTTC. This codes for CASSRVTGNEQYF.

The gene calls are TRBV18 and TRBJ1-5; 11 bases match TRBD1. J was trimmed by 7 bases and V by 4 bases; bases with no gene match: 9. Germline assignment: CDR1 KGHSH and CDR2 LQKENI. This CDR3 has 16 residues. Here the CDR3 DNA reads TGTGCCAGCTCACATTCCGGGACAGGGGGTCGGCAGCCCCAGCATTTT. Protein sequence: CASSHSGTGGRQPQHF.

This chain connects TRBV5-1 to TRBJ2-7; D unclear. Germline V CDR1 and CDR2: SGHRS, YFSETQ. Trimming removed 0 bases from V and 5 bases from J, with 6 bases in between. This CDR3 has 12 residues. Written as DNA, the CDR3 is TGCGCCAGCAGCTTGGAGCAGCACGAGCAGTACTTC. Translated, it gives CASSLEQHEQYF. Based on the CDR3 plus reference TRBV5-1 and TRBJ2-7, the full variable domain is KAGVTQTPRYLIKTRGQQVTLSCSPISGHRSVSWYQQTPGQGLQFLFEYFSETQRNKGNFPGRFSGRQFSNSRSEMNVSTLELGDSALYLCASSLEQHEQYFGPGTRLTVT.

V usage is TRBV28 and J usage is TRBJ1-6, with D unclear. V shed 6 bases and J shed 5 bases, with 5 bases lying between them. Germline CDR1 reads MDHEN; CDR2 reads SYDVKM. The CDR3 consists of 12 residues. The CDR3 DNA is TGTGCCAGCAGACAGAATAATTCACCCCTCCACTTT. Its translation: CASRQNNSPLHF. Using reference TRBV28 and TRBJ1-6 for the parts outside the CDR3, the full variable domain is DVKVTQSSRYLVKRTGEKVFLECVQDMDHENMFWYRQDPGLGLRLIYFSYDVKMKEKGDIPEGYSVSREKKERFSLILESASTNQTSMYLCASRQNNSPLHFGNGTRLTVT.

J is TRBJ2-7 and V is TRBV4-3; 16 bases line up with TRBD2. With V trimmed by 4 bases and J by 2 bases, 14 bases remained unmatched. The CDR3 length is 20 residues. Germline V CDR1 and CDR2: LGHNA, YSLEER. DNA for the CDR3: TGCGCCAGCAGCCGGGCTCTCGGGACTAGCGGGAGGGCCGTTCCCTACGAGCAGTACTTC. Translated, it gives CASSRALGTSGRAVPYEQYF.

The rearrangement joins TRBV7-9 to TRBJ2-4; no reliable D call. This CDR3 has 10 residues. V was shortened by 5 bases and J by 14 bases, with 10 bases between the two germline ends. CDR1 is SEHNR and CDR2 is FQNEAQ in the germline V gene (reference sequence). The CDR3 spells CASSPYPKYF. The DNA for the CDR3 is TGTGCCAGCAGCCCATACCCCAAGTACTTC.

The chain has TRBV9 and TRBJ1-5, with D possibly matching TRBD1 (5 bases). The germline V gene has CDR1 SGDLS and CDR2 YYNGEE. This CDR3 is 15 amino acids long. V dropped 4 bases and J dropped 6 bases, with 17 bases sitting between them. The chain's CDR3 is CASSPSGLDSQPQHF. The DNA of the CDR3 is TGTGCCAGCAGCCCGAGCGGTCTTGACAGTCAGCCCCAGCATTTT.

V and J are TRBV28 and TRBJ1-5, with D unresolved. V was shortened by 4 bases and J by 9 bases, with 16 bases between the two germline ends. The CDR3 extends over 14 amino acids. Germline V gene data show CDR1 as MDHEN and CDR2 as SYDVKM. CDR3 in amino acids: CASSSTALLGPQHF. The CDR3 DNA reads as TGTGCCAGCAGTTCGACGGCCCTGTTGGGGCCCCAGCATTTT.

The V gene is TRBV27, the J gene TRBJ2-7; no clear D. Per germline, CDR1 MNHEY and CDR2 SMNVEV (reference sequence). V lost 5 bases, J lost 0 bases, and 8 bases lay in between. The CDR3 sequence is 13 residues long. The CDR3 reads CASSGTHSYEQYF. The CDR3 DNA follows: TGTGCCAGCAGTGGCACCCACTCCTACGAGCAGTACTTC.

This chain joins TRBV11-1 and TRBJ2-1; D is ambiguous. The germline gives CDR1 SGHAT, CDR2 FQDESV (reference sequence). The CDR3 sequence is 13 residues long. Trimming took 2 bases from V and 8 from J, leaving 10 bases between them. The CDR3 is CASSLSSTHEQFF. CDR3 DNA: TGTGCCAGCAGCTTAAGTTCAACCCATGAGCAGTTCTTC.

The chain combines TRBV30 with TRBJ2-7; 9 bases map to TRBD1. The CDR3 length is 16 residues. J lost 3 bases, V lost 0 bases, and 9 bases had no gene match. The germline V gene has CDR1 GTSNPN and CDR2 SVGIG (reference sequence). CDR3 region: CAWSVLVGTGRYEQYF. In nucleotides, the CDR3 is TGTGCCTGGAGTGTACTGGTAGGGACAGGGCGCTACGAGCAGTACTTC.

J is TRBJ2-7 and V is TRBV11-2; D is possibly TRBD2 (6 bases). This CDR3 comprises 16 residues. Trimming left V 0 bases short and J 4 bases short, with 16 bases between. CDR1 is SGHAT and CDR2 is FQNNGV in the germline V gene. The CDR3 protein is CASSLDQGGVGYEQYF. The DNA for the CDR3 is TGTGCCAGCAGCTTAGATCAAGGAGGGGTAGGGTACGAGCAGTACTTC.